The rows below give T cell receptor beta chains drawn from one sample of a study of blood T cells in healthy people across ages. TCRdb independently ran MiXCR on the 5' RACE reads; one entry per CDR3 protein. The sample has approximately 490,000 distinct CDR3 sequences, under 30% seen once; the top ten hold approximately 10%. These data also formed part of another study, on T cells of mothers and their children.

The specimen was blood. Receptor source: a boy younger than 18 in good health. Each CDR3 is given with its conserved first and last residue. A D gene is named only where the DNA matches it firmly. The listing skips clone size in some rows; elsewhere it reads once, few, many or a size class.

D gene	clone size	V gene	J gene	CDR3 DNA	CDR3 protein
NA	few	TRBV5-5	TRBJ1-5	TGTGCCAGCAGCTTGGTGGACGGAAATCAGCCCCAGCATTTT	CASSLVDGNQPQHF
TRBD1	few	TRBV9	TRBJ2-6	TGTGCCAGCAGCGGTGAGGGGGCGTACTCTGGGGCCAACGTCCTGACTTTC	CASSGEGAYSGANVLTF
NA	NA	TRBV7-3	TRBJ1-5	TGTGCCAGCAGCTTACGGGGGCGATCACGGCAGCCCCAGCATTTT	CASSLRGRSRQPQHF
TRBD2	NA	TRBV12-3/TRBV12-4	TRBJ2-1	TGTGCCAGCAGCGTACTCGTTCGACTAGCGGGGGGTTTGAATGAGCAGTTCTTC	CASSVLVRLAGGLNEQFF
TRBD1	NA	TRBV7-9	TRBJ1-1	TGTGCCAGCAGCTCCCCCGGGACAGGGGACACTGAAGCTTTCTTT	CASSSPGTGDTEAFF
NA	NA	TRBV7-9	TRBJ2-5	TGTGCCAGCAGGAACCCTGTAGGAGAGACCCAGTACTTC	CASRNPVGETQYF
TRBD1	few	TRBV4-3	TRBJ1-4	TGCGCCAGCAGCTCCGGGACAGGGATCGAAAAACTGTTTTTT	CASSSGTGIEKLFF
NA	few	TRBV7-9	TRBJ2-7	TGTGCCAGCAGCTTCCGGGACTTCACCTACGAGCAGTGCTTC	CASSFRDFTYEQCF
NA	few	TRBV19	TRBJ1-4	TGTGCCAGTAGTATCGGGACAAATGAAAAACTGTTTTTT	CASSIGTNEKLFF
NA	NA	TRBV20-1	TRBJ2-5	TGCAGTGCTAGAGACCTAACGGGAGTAGGTGAAGAGACCCAGTACTTC	CSARDLTGVGEETQYF
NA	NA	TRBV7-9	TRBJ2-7	TGTGCCAGCAGCTCGGCAGACCAATACGAGCAGTACTTC	CASSSADQYEQYF
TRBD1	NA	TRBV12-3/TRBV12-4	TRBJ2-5	TGTGCCAGCAGTTCCCCTGACGGACAGGGCTTTCAAGAGACCCAGTACTTC	CASSSPDGQGFQETQYF
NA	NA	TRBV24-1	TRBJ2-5	TGTGCCACCAGTGATGTGCAGGGGACGACCCAGTACTTC	CATSDVQGTTQYF
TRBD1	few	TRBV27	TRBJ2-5	TGTGCCAGCAGATCTCTCCGGGACAGGCAAGAGACCCAGTACTTC	CASRSLRDRQETQYF
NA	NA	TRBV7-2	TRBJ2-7	TGTGCCAGCAGTTCCCCACCCTCCTACGAGCAGTACTTC	CASSSPPSYEQYF
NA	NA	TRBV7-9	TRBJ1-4	TGTGCCAGCAGCTTAGGGACAGCGAAATTGGAAAAACTGTTTTTT	CASSLGTAKLEKLFF
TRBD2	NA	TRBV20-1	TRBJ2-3	TGCAGTGCTCTAGCGGGGGCTAGCACAGATACGCAGTATTTT	CSALAGASTDTQYF
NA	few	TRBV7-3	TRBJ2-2	TGTGCCAGCAGCTTACGAGGAGGCGGAACCCCCAGCACCGGGGAGCTGTTTTTT	CASSLRGGGTPSTGELFF
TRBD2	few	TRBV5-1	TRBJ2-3	TGCGCCAGCAGCCTCCCAAATCTAGCGGGGAGCACAGATACGCAGTATTTT	CASSLPNLAGSTDTQYF
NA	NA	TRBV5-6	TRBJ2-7	TGTGCCAGCAGCTTGGCCGGCAGGGTCTACGAGCAGTACTTC	CASSLAGRVYEQYF
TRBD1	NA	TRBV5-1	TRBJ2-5	TGCGCCAGCAGCTTGAACAGGGGATCCCAAGAGACCCAGTACTTC	CASSLNRGSQETQYF
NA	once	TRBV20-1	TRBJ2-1	TGCAGTGCTAGTGGTCCGGAGAGGGATGAGCAGTTCTTC	CSASGPERDEQFF
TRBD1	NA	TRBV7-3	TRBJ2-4	TGTGCCAGCAGCGAATCCGGGACAGGGGATTCTCAGTACTTC	CASSESGTGDSQYF
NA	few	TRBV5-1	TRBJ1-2	TGCGCCAGCAGCCCGGGGGGTAACTATGGATACACCTTC	CASSPGGNYGYTF
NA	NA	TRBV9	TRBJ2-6	TGTGCCAGCAGCGCATACTCCGGACAGTCTGGGGCCAACGTCCTGACTTTC	CASSAYSGQSGANVLTF
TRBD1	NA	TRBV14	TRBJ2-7	TGTGCCAGCAGCCCCCGACAGACAGGGATTGACTACGAGCAGTACTTC	CASSPRQTGIDYEQYF
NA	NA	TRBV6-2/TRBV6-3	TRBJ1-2	TGTGCCAGCAGCAACCCGATGGGAAGGAACTATGGCTACACCTTC	CASSNPMGRNYGYTF
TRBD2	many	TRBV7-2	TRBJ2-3	TGTGCCAGCAGCCCTGGACTAGCCAGCACAGATACGCAGTATTTT	CASSPGLASTDTQYF
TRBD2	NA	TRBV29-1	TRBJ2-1	TGCAGCGTCGGACTAGCGGGAGGGCCGGACAATGAGCAGTTCTTC	CSVGLAGGPDNEQFF
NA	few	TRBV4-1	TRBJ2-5	TGCGCCAGCAGCCATTTCCTGTTGCCTCGGAAGACCCAGTACTTC	CASSHFLLPRKTQYF
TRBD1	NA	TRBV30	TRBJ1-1	TGTGCCTGGAGATCAACAGGGGGCACTGAAGCTTTCTTT	CAWRSTGGTEAFF
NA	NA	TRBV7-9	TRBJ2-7	TGTGCCAGCAGCTTAGGCGGGCTAGCCTACGAGCAGTACTTC	CASSLGGLAYEQYF
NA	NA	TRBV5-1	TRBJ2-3	TGCGCCAGCAGCTTGACTCGGGACACGGATACGCAGTATTTT	CASSLTRDTDTQYF
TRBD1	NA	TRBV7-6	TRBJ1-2	TGTGCCAGCAGCCAGGGGGCCGAACAGGGAAGCTATGGCTACACCTTC	CASSQGAEQGSYGYTF
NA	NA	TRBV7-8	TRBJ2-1	TGTGCCAGCAGCTTAGACCATTCCGGGCCCCCTGGGAATGAGCAGTTCTTC	CASSLDHSGPPGNEQFF
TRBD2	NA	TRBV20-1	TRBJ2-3	TGCAGTGCCGTCGGGAACGGGCGGGAGGTCAGGACAGATACGCAGTATTTT	CSAVGNGREVRTDTQYF
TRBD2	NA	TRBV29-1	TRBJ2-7	TGCAACGTCCGGACTAGCGGGGGTAGCTCCTACGAGCAGTACTTC	CNVRTSGGSSYEQYF
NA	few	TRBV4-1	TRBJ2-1	TGCGCCAGCAGGGTATGGTTTGGGGGCAATGAGCAGTTCTTC	CASRVWFGGNEQFF
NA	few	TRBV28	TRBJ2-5	TGTGCCAGCAGTTTATCCGCTTGGGAGCAGTACTTC	CASSLSAWEQYF
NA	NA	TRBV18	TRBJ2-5	TGTGCCAGCTCAGATTTACTAGTGGAACCTCGATTGCGCCAAGAGACCCAGTACTTC	CASSDLLVEPRLRQETQYF
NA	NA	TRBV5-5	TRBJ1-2	TGTGCCAGCAGGCCGGGACGGACCTATGGCTACACCTTC	CASRPGRTYGYTF
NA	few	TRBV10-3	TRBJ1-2	TGTGCCATCAGTGAGTCGCCTGGGGGCGACTATGGCTACACCTTC	CAISESPGGDYGYTF
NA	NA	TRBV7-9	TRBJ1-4	TGTGCCAGCAGCCGCGGTAAATTTGCAACTAATGAAAAACTGTTTTTT	CASSRGKFATNEKLFF
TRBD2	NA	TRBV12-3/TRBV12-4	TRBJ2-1	TGTGCCAGCAGCCCACTAGCGGGGGGGCCCCTGTCCTCCTACAATGAGCAGTTCTTC	CASSPLAGGPLSSYNEQFF
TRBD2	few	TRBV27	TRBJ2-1	TGTGCCAGCAGAACCCTAGCGGGAATCGGGTACAATGAGCAGTTCTTC	CASRTLAGIGYNEQFF
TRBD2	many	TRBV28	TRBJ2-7	TGTGCCAGCAGCTCTCATTCGGGAGGGAACTACGAGCAGTACTTC	CASSSHSGGNYEQYF
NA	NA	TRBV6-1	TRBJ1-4	TGTGCCAGCAGTCCTCTCTGGGTCCGTCGAGGGAATGAAAAACTGTTTTTT	CASSPLWVRRGNEKLFF
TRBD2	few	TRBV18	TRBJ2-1	TGTGCCAGCTCACCGGTGACTAGCGGGGGCACCTACAATGAGCAGTTCTTC	CASSPVTSGGTYNEQFF
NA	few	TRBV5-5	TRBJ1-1	TGTGCCAGCAGCTTTAGCAGGGCGAACACTGAAGCTTTCTTT	CASSFSRANTEAFF
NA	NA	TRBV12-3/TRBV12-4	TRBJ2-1	TGTGCCAGCAGTTACGGCGGCGGGGTAAATGAGCAGTTCTTC	CASSYGGGVNEQFF